Following are 13 T cell receptor beta chains from one sample sequenced in a study of T cells after yellow fever vaccination. TCRdb used MiXCR to reprocess the 5' RACE reads, holding one entry per CDR3 protein. Seen here are 450,000 to 600,000 distinct CDR3 sequences, about a sixth observed once, and the top ten hold around a sixth. Specimen: PBMCs, collected roughly 5 days after the first yellow fever vaccination. The receptors were sampled from a young man who received the YFV17D yellow fever vaccine.

This clonotype was counted a few times. The rearrangement links TRBV27 to TRBJ2-1; TRBD2 might be the D (5 bases). The V and J ends lost 3 bases and 9 bases respectively, with 18 bases between them. Germline V CDR1 and CDR2: MNHEY, SMNVEV (reference sequence). The CDR3 runs 15 residues. The CDR3 loop reads CASSFVATGVGEQFF. The CDR3 DNA reads as TGTGCCAGCAGTTTTGTGGCTACCGGGGTAGGTGAGCAGTTCTTC.

This clonotype appeared a few times. This chain joins TRBV6-1 and TRBJ1-6, with D tentatively TRBD1 (5 bases). V lost 6 bases, J lost 10 bases, and 28 bases lay in between. There are 18 residues in the CDR3. Per the germline V gene, CDR1 is MNHNS and CDR2 is SASEGT. Here the CDR3 reads CASSLAVAGNWLSSPLHF. Here the CDR3 DNA reads TGTGCCAGCAGCCTGGCCGTGGCAGGGAATTGGCTAAGCTCACCCCTCCACTTT.

There are a few counts of this clonotype. This chain joins TRBV20-1 and TRBJ2-3; D is ambiguous. The CDR3 extends over 11 amino acids. Deletions cut 0 bases from V and 6 bases from J, with 4 bases between. Per germline, CDR1 DFQATT and CDR2 SNEGSKA (reference sequence). For the CDR3, the DNA is TGCAGTGCTAGAGATTCCGATACGCAGTATTTT. It is translated as CSARDSDTQYF.

CDR3 region: CASSHPTSGTGGSVYNSPLHF. The CDR3 DNA follows: TGCGCCAGCAGCCACCCAACCTCAGGGACAGGGGGTTCAGTTTATAATTCACCCCTCCACTTT. The J gene is TRBJ1-6, the V gene TRBV4-1; 11 nucleotides line up with TRBD1. Germline CDR1 reads MGHRA; CDR2 reads YSYEKL. The J segment lost 4 bases and the V segment lost 3 bases, leaving 17 bases of the junction unmatched. CDR3 length equals 21 residues.

The rearrangement joins TRBV6-5 to TRBJ2-7; D is unresolved. Between the trimmed V and J ends, which lost 2 bases and 6 bases, there was a span of 11 bases. Per the germline V gene, CDR1 is MNHEY and CDR2 is SVGAGI. This CDR3 comprises 13 residues. CDR3 region: CASSYPGPSEQYF. CDR3 sequence (DNA): TGTGCCAGCAGTTACCCGGGTCCATCCGAGCAGTACTTC.

This clonotype was found a few times. The chain has TRBV12-3 or TRBV12-4 and TRBJ2-5, with 9 bases fitting TRBD2. The trim removed 8 bases at V and 3 bases at J, leaving 4 bases unmatched. The CDR3 sequence is 13 residues long. The CDR3: CASRAGGEETQYF. In DNA form, the CDR3 reads TGTGCCAGCCGCGCGGGGGGGGAAGAGACCCAGTACTTC.

This clonotype has more than one count but fewer than ten. This chain links TRBV6-2 or TRBV6-3 with TRBJ2-1; no clear D gene. CDR3 length: 17 amino acids. Germline V gene lookup returns CDR1 MNHEY and CDR2 SVGEGT. Trimming pared 5 bases from V and 2 bases from J, leaving 19 bases between. In DNA form, the CDR3 reads TGTGCCAGCAGTACCCCTACCGGGCCCCGGCCCTACAATGAGCAGTTCTTC. This translates into CASSTPTGPRPYNEQFF.

The sample holds a few counts of this clonotype. This chain connects TRBV11-2 to TRBJ1-2, with TRBD1 as a possible D gene (6 bases). Germline assignment: CDR1 SGHAT and CDR2 FQNNGV. The CDR3 spans 13 residues. Deletions cut 5 bases from V and 8 bases from J, with 15 bases between. In DNA form, the CDR3 reads TGTGCCAGCAGCCCCTCGGGGGCGCCGGGCTACACCTTC. Amino acid sequence: CASSPSGAPGYTF.

J is TRBJ2-5 and V is TRBV7-2; D could derive from TRBD1 or TRBD2 (5 bases each). In germline, CDR1 is SGHTA, CDR2 FQGNSA. Trimming took 5 bases from V and 1 from J, leaving 11 bases between them. This CDR3 is 14 amino acids long. CDR3 bases: TGTGCCAGCAGCGCATCTGGGACCCAAGAGACCCAGTACTTC. Protein: CASSASGTQETQYF.

There are a few counts of this clonotype. The chain is built from TRBV7-9 and TRBJ1-6; D possibly corresponds to TRBD1 (5 bases). Per germline, CDR1 SEHNR and CDR2 FQNEAQ (reference sequence). V lost 3 bases to trimming and J lost 10 bases, with 19 bases between them. CDR3 size: 16 residues. The CDR3 DNA reads TGTGCCAGCAGCTTCCGGTCCCCGGGGACGTCGTCACCCCTCCACTTT. This translates into CASSFRSPGTSSPLHF. Combining the CDR3 with reference TRBV7-9 and TRBJ1-6 gives the whole variable domain DTGVSQNPRHKITKRGQNVTFRCDPISEHNRLYWYRQTLGQGPEFLTYFQNEAQLEKSRLLSDRFSAERPKGSFSTLEIQRTEQGDSAMYLCASSFRSPGTSSPLHFGNGTRLTVT.

J is TRBJ2-3 and V is TRBV7-8, with TRBD1 as a possible D gene (6 bases). The V gene's germline CDR1 is SGHVS and CDR2 FQNEAQ. The CDR3 is 14 residues long. V lost 2 bases and J 5 bases, leaving 11 bases between the germline ends. The CDR3 here is CASSLREGEDTQYF. CDR3 DNA: TGTGCCAGCAGCTTAAGAGAGGGGGAAGATACGCAGTATTTT. Combining the CDR3 with reference TRBV7-8 and TRBJ2-3 gives the whole variable domain GAGVSQSPRYKVAKRGQDVALRCDPISGHVSLFWYQQALGQGPEFLTYFQNEAQLDKSGLPSDRFFAERPEGSVSTLKIQRTQQEDSAVYLCASSLREGEDTQYFGPGTRLTVL.

This clonotype was detected a few times. This chain connects TRBV6-5 to TRBJ1-2; unclear D gene. CDR1 and CDR2 from the germline V gene are MNHEY and SVGAGI. V was shortened by 2 bases and J by 4 bases, with 11 bases between the two germline ends. The CDR3 loop spans 14 amino acids. CDR3 region: CASSYRAVGYGYTF. The CDR3, as DNA: TGTGCCAGCAGTTACCGGGCCGTGGGCTATGGCTACACCTTC.

This clonotype was found a few times. The chain couples TRBV27 to TRBJ2-7; 8 bases line up with TRBD2. Germline V gene lookup returns CDR1 MNHEY and CDR2 SMNVEV (reference sequence). CDR3 length equals 15 residues. After removal of 7 bases from V and 2 bases from J, the junction contained 10 bases not matched to a gene. DNA of the CDR3: TGTGCCAGCACAATTAGCGGGGCAACTACCTACGAGCAGTACTTC. It translates to CASTISGATTYEQYF.